Listed below are T cell receptor beta chains from one sample, sequenced in a study of identical twins. In TCRdb, the 5' RACE reads were re-called with MiXCR into one record per CDR3 protein. The sample yields approximately 700,000 distinct CDR3 sequences, 15% to 20% seen once. The same sample was also used in a study of T cells expressing NK-cell markers.

The specimen was PBMCs. These receptors came from a woman aged 18-35 years in good health. The CDR3 runs from the conserved cysteine through the conserved F or W. The D gene is left open where the match is weak.

j_call v_call d_call cdr3_aa
TRBJ2-7 TRBV10-3 - CAITVDRGFVEQYF
TRBJ1-1 TRBV5-1 - CASSRDREEAFF
TRBJ2-1 TRBV20-1 - CSAQKRGRASSYNEQFF
TRBJ2-5 TRBV12-3/TRBV12-4 TRBD1 CASRSSDRDETQYF
TRBJ1-1 TRBV12-3/TRBV12-4 TRBD1 CASSHSTGANFRNTEAFF
TRBJ1-4 TRBV12-3/TRBV12-4 TRBD1 CASRAPQGAANEKLFF
TRBJ2-1 TRBV28 - CASSFRGRMNEQFF
TRBJ2-7 TRBV9 TRBD1 CASSSGGSGYYEQYF
TRBJ2-7 TRBV5-6 - CASSFPTRSYEQYF
TRBJ1-6 TRBV7-2 TRBD1 CASSLGGTGGIASHLHF
TRBJ2-1 TRBV5-1 - CASSSYTSHEQFF
TRBJ2-5 TRBV3-1 - CASSQEKRVETQYF
TRBJ2-3 TRBV12-3/TRBV12-4 TRBD2 CASSFPAGGVVGPDTQYF
TRBJ2-4 TRBV6-1 TRBD1 CASSAHRQGVTKNIQYF
TRBJ1-5 TRBV6-1 - CASSALGEDQPQHF